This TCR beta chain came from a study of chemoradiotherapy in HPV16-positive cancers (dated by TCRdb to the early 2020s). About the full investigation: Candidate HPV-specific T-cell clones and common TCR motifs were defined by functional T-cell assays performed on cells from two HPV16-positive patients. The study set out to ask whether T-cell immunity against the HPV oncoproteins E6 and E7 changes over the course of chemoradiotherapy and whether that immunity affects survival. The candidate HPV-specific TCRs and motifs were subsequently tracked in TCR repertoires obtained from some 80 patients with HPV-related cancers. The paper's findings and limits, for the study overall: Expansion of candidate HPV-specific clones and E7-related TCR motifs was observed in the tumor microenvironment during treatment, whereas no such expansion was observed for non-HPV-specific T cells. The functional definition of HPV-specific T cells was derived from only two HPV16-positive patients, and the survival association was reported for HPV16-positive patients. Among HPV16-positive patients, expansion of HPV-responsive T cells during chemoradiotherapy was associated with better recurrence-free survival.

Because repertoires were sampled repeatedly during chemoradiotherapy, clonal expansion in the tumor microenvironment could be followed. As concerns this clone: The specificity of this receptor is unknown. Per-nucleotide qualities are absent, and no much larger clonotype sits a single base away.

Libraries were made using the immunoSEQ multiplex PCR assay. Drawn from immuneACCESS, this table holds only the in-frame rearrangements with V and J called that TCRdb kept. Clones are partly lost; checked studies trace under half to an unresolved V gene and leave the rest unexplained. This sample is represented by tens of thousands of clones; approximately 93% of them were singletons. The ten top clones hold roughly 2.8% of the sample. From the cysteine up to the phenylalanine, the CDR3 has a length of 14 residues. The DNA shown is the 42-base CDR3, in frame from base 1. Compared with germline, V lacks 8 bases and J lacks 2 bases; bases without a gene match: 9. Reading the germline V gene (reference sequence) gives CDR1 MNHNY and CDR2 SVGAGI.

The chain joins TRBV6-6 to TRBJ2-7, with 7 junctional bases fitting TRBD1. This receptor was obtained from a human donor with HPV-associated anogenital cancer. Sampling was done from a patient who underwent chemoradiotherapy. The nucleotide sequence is TGTGCCAGCGGTACGGGGACAGTCCCCTACGAGCAGTACTTC. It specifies CASGTGTVPYEQYF.